The source of this T cell receptor (beta chain) is a study of identical twins (dated by TCRdb to between 2015 and 2016). Notes on the research overall: To test whether fetal clonotypes persist, this study deep-sequenced TCR alpha and beta repertoires from monozygotic twins, from unrelated adults of various ages, and from cord blood. To rule out contamination, replicate twin experiments were performed at different times with different library preparation protocols. General findings and caveats noted by the study authors: Because the same donors could not be followed over many years, conclusions were based on cross-sectional statistical analysis. Compared with coincidental sharing between unrelated individuals, an excess of low generation-probability sequences was observed among out-of-frame TCR alpha sequences shared between twins. Invariant T cells such as MAIT and iNKT could partly confound zero-insertion analyses, although diverse VJ usage argued against such confounding for most clonotypes. Excess twin sharing in beta out-of-frame sequences was weaker because fewer shared sequences lowered the signal-to-noise ratio. In monozygotic twins, recombination models systematically underestimated out-of-frame TCR alpha sharing, but the models matched the sharing seen between unrelated individuals. Abundant cord blood beta clonotypes had fewer insertions, young adult naive repertoires showed a similar but weaker trend, and memory repertoires showed no such trend.

Every donor in the study was a healthy Caucasian. The CDR3 numbers 16 residues from cysteine through phenylalanine. Left in the record is the CDR3 DNA by itself, 48 bases read in frame from the first base. CDR1 LGHNT and CDR2 FRNRAP are derived from the germline V gene. Between the V and J ends, shortened by 5 bases and 2 bases respectively, the junction contains 18 bases. Receptor amplification or capture employed 5' RACE. Sequencing was carried out with an Illumina HiSeq 2000. A universal primer binding site was added through template switching, and the final cDNA carried a unique molecular identifier so that TCR cDNA molecules could be counted accurately. Specific primers in the conserved constant-segment region were used to synthesize first-strand cDNA for TCR alpha and beta chains. To control for contamination, each cDNA library was double barcoded with a SMART-Mk sample barcode plus Illumina barcodes. TruSeq adapter sequences, together with Illumina sample barcodes, were added in two successive PCR steps. TCR alpha and beta cDNA libraries were sequenced on the Illumina HiSeq platform with custom primers. The authors' pipeline ran thus. Unique molecular identifiers were extracted from raw reads with MiGEC, and CDR3 positions were determined with MiXCR. For each individual, recombination models were inferred using an EM algorithm with the repgenHMM and IGoR tools. The analysis of shared clonotypes was done with the tcR package in R, with sharing normalized by the product of cloneset sizes. To study raw recombination without the effects of thymic and clonal selection, out-of-frame nonproductive sequences were analyzed. Starting from the raw public reads, TCRdb applied fastp trimming at Q25, assembled clones with MiXCR and retained in-frame beta chains. Under each unique CDR3 protein, matching rows form one entry showing the most common genes and DNA. TCRdb, not the authors, supplied the V and J calls. In all, the sample holds 1.5 million to 2 million distinct CDR3 sequences, and 25% to 35% of those were seen once. Of the sample, about 0.25% falls within the top ten clones.

Comments on this clonotype: What this receptor recognizes is not known. A clone one base away is much larger, so this may be a read error.

Sequencing input: cord blood. This sequence uses TRBV12-5 and TRBJ2-5; confidence is insufficient to name the D gene. The source is a newborn girl in good health. The CDR3 reads CASGRRLVGWQETQYF. The sequence in DNA is TGTGCTAGTGGTCGCCGGCTCGTCGGGTGGCAAGAGACCCAGTACTTC.